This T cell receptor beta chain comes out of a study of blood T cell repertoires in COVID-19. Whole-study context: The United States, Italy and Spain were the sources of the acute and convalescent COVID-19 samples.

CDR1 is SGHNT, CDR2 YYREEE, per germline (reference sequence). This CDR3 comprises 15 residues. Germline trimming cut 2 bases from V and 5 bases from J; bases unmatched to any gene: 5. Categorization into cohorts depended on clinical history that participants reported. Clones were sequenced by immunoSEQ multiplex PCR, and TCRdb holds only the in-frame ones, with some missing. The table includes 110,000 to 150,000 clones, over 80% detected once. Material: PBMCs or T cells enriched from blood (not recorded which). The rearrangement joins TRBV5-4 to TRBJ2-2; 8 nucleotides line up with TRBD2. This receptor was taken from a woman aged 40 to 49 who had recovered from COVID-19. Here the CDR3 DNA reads TGTGCCAGCAGCTTAAAGCGGGAGAGGACCGGGGAGCTGTTTTTT. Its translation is CASSLKRERTGELFF.